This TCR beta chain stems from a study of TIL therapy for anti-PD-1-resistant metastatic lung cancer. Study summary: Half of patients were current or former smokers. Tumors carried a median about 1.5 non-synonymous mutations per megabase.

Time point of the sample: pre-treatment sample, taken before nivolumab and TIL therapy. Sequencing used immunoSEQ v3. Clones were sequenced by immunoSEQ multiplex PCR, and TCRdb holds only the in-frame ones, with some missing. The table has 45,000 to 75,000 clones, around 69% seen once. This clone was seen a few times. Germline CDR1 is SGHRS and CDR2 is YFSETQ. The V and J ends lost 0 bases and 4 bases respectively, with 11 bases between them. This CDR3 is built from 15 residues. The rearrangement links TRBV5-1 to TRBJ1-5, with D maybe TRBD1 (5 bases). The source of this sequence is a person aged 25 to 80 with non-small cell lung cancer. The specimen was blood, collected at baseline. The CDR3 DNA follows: TGCGCCAGCAGCTTGGGGGACTCCGCGAATCAGCCCCAGCATTTT. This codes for CASSLGDSANQPQHF.